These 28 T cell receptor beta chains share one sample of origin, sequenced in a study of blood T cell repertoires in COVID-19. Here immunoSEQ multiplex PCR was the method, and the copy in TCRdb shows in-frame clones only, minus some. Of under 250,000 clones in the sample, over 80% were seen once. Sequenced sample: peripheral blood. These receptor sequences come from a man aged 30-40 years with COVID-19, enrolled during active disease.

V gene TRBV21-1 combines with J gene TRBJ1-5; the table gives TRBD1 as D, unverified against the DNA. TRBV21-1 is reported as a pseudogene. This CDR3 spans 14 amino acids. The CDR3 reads CASRGTDSNQPQHF. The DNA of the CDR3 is TGTGCCAGCCGTGGGACAGATAGCAATCAGCCCCAGCATTTT.

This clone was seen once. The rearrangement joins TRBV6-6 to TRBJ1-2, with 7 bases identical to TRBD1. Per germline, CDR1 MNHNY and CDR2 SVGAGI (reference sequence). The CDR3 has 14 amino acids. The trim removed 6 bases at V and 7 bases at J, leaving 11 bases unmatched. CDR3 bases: TGTGCCAGCAGCCAAGACAGGGCCTCGGGTGGCTACACCTTC. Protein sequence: CASSQDRASGGYTF.

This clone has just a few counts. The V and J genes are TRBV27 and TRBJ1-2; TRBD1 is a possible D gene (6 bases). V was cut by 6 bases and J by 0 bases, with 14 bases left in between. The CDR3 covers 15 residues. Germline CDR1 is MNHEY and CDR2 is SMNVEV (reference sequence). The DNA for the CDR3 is TGTGCCAGCAGCACGACAGGCCAAGCTAACTATGGCTACACCTTC. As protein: CASSTTGQANYGYTF.

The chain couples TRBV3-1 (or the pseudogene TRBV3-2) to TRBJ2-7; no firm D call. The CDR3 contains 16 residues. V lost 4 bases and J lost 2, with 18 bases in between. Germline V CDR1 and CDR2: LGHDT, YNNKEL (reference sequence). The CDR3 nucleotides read TGTGCCAGCAGCCCAGGCGAAGGCAGGTCCGCCTACGAGCAGTACTTC. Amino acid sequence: CASSPGEGRSAYEQYF.

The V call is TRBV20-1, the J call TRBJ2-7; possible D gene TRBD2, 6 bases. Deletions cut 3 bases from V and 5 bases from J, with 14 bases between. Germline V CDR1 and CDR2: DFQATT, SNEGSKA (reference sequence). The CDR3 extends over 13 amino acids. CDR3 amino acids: CSASVGRENEQYF. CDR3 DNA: TGCAGTGCTAGTGTCGGGAGAGAGAACGAGCAGTACTTC.

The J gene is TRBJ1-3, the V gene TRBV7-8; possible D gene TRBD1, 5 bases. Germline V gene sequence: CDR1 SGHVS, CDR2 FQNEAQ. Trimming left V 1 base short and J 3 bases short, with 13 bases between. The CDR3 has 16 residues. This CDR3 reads CASSLVGGRNGNTIYF. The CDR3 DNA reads TGTGCCAGCAGCTTAGTGGGGGGTAGGAATGGAAACACCATATATTTT.

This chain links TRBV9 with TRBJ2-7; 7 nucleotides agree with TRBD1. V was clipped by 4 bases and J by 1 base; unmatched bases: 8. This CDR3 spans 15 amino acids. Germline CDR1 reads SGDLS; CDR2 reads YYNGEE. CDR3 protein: CASSLGTVRSYEQYF. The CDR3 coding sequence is TGTGCCAGCAGCCTAGGGACAGTTCGATCCTACGAGCAGTACTTC.

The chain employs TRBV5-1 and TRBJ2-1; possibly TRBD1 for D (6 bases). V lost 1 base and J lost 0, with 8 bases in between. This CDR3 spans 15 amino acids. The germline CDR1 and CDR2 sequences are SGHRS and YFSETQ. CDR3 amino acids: CASSLLGGSYNEQFF. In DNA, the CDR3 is TGCGCCAGCAGCTTGTTAGGGGGCTCCTACAATGAGCAGTTCTTC.

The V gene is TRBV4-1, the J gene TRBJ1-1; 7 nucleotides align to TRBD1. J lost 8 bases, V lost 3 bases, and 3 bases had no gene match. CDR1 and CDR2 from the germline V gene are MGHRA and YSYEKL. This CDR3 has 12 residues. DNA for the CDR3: TGCGCCAGCAGCCATACACAGGGGGAAGCTTTCTTT. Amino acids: CASSHTQGEAFF.

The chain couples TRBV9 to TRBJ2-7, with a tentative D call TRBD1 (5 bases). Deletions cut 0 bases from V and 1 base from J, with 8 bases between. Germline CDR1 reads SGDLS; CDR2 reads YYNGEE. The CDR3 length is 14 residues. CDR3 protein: CASSVEGASYEQYF. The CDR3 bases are TGTGCCAGCAGCGTAGAAGGGGCTTCCTACGAGCAGTACTTC.

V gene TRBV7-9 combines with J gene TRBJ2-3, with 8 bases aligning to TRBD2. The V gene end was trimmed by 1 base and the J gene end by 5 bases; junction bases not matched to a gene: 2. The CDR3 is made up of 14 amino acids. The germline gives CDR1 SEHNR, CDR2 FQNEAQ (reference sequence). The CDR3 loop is CASSLGAGGDTQYF. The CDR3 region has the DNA TGTGCCAGCAGCTTAGGGGCGGGGGGAGATACGCAGTATTTT. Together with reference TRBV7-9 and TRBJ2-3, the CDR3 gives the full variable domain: DTGVSQNPRHKITKRGQNVTFRCDPISEHNRLYWYRQTLGQGPEFLTYFQNEAQLEKSRLLSDRFSAERPKGSFSTLEIQRTEQGDSAMYLCASSLGAGGDTQYFGPGTRLTVL.

The CDR3 loop reads CASSSYSSGNTIYF. The CDR3 DNA follows: TGTGCCAGCAGTTCCTACAGCTCTGGAAACACCATATATTTT. The chain has TRBV6-5 and TRBJ1-3; D unresolved. The CDR3 consists of 14 residues. Germline CDR1 and CDR2: MNHEY and SVGAGI. V dropped 4 bases and J dropped 0 bases, with 7 bases sitting between them.

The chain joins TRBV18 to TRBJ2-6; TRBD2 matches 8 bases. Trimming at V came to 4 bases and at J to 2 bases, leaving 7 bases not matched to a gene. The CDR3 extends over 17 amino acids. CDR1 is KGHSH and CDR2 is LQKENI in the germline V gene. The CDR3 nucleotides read TGTGCCAGCTCACGGGGACTAGGGTTACCTGGGGCCAACGTCCTGACTTTC. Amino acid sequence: CASSRGLGLPGANVLTF.

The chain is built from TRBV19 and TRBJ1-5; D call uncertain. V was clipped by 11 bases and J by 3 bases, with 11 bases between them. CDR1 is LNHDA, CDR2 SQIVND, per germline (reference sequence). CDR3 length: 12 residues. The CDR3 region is CAVRGPNQPQHF. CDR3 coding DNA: TGTGCCGTCCGAGGGCCCAATCAGCCCCAGCATTTT. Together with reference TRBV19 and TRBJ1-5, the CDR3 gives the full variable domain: DGGITQSPKYLFRKEGQNVTLSCEQNLNHDAMYWYRQDPGQGLRLIYYSQIVNDFQKGDIAEGYSVSREKKESFPLTVTSAQKNPTAFYLCAVRGPNQPQHFGDGTRLSIL.

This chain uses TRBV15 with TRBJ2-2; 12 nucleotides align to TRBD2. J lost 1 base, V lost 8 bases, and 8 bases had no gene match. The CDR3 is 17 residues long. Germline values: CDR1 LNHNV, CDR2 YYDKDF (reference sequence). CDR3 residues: CATLRTSGALNTGELFF. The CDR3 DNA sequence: TGTGCCACCCTCAGGACTAGCGGGGCCTTGAACACCGGGGAGCTGTTTTTT.

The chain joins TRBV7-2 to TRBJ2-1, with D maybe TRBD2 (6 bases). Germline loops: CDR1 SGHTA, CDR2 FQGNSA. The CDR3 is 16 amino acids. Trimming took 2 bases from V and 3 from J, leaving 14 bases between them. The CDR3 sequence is CASSLLYGEVYNEQFF. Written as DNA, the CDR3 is TGTGCCAGCAGCTTATTGTACGGGGAGGTCTACAATGAGCAGTTCTTC.

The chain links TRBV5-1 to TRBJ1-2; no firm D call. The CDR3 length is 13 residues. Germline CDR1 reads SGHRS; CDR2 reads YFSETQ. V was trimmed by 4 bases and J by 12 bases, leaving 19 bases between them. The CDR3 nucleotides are TGCGCCAGCAGCCCCTTGTTAGACACCCCTCACACCTTC. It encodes CASSPLLDTPHTF.

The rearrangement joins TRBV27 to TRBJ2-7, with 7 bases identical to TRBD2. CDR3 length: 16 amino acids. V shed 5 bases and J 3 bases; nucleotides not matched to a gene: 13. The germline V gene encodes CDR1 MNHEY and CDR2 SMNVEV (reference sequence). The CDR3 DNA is TGTGCCAGCAGTCTTCGTCCGGGAGGCCTTCACTACGAGCAGTACTTC. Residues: CASSLRPGGLHYEQYF.

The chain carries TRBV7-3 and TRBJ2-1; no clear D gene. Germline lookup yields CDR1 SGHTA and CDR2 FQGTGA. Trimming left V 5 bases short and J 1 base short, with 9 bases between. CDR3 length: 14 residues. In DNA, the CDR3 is TGTGCCAGCAGCAACGCGAAATCCTACAATGAGCAGTTCTTC. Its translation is CASSNAKSYNEQFF.

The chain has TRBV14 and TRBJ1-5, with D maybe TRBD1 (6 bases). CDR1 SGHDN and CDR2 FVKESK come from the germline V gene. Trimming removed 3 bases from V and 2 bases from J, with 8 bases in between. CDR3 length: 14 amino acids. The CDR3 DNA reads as TGTGCCAGCAGCCAGGGGGCGGGCAATCAGCCCCAGCATTTT. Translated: CASSQGAGNQPQHF.

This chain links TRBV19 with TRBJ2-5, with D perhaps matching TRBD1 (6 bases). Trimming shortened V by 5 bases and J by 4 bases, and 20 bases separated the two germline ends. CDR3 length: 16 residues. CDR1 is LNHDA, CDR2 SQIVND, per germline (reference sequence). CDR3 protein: CASSPTPQGTSETQYF. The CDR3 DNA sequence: TGTGCCAGTAGTCCCACCCCACAGGGAACGTCAGAGACCCAGTACTTC.

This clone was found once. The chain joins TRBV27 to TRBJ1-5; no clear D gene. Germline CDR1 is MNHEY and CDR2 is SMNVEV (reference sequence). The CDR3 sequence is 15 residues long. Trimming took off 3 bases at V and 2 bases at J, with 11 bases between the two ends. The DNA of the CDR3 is TGTGCCAGCAGTTTTTTCTCTAGCGGCAATCAGCCCCAGCATTTT. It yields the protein CASSFFSSGNQPQHF.

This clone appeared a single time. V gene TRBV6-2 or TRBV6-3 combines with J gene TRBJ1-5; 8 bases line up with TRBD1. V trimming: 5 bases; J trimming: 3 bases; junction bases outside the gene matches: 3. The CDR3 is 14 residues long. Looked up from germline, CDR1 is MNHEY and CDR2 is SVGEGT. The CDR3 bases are TGTGCCAGCAGTCCAGGGGGCCTCAATCAGCCCCAGCATTTT. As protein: CASSPGGLNQPQHF.

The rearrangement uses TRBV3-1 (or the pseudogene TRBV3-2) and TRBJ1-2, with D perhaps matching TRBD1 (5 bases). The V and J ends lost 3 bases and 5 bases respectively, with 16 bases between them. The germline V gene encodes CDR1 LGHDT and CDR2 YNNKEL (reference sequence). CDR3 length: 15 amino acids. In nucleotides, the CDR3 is TGTGCCAGCAGCCATGTACGGGGGTTTAGGTATGGCTACACCTTC. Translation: CASSHVRGFRYGYTF.

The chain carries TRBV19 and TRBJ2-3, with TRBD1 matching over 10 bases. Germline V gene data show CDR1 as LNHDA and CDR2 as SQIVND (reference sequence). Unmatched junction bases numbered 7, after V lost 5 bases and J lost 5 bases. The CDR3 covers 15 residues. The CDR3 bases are TGTGCCAGTAGTTCGGTGACAGGGGGCCGAGATACGCAGTATTTT. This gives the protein CASSSVTGGRDTQYF.

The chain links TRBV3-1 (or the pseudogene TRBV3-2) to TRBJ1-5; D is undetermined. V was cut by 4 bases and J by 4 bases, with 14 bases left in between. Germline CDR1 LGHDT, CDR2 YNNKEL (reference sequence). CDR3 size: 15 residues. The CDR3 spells CASSLGGGGNQPQHF. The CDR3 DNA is TGTGCCAGCAGCCTAGGAGGCGGTGGGAATCAGCCCCAGCATTTT.

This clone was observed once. The CDR3 is CASSLFSTANTEAFF. The CDR3 DNA is TGTGCCAGCAGTTTATTCTCGACAGCGAACACTGAAGCTTTCTTT. The chain links TRBV28 to TRBJ1-1; possible D gene TRBD1, 5 bases. Trimming stripped 1 base from V and 1 base from J, with 10 bases between. The germline gives CDR1 MDHEN, CDR2 SYDVKM. The CDR3 covers 15 residues.

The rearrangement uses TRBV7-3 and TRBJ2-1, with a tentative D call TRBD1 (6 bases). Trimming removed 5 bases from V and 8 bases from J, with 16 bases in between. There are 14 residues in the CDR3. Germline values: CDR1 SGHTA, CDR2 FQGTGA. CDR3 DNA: TGTGCCAGCAGCACAGGGCCCCGCGCCCATGAGCAGTTCTTC. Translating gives CASSTGPRAHEQFF.